This T cell receptor beta chain was recorded in a study of immune cell composition in non-small cell lung cancer. The study, taken as a whole, reports: About four fifths of squamous and 25% to 35% of adenocarcinoma cases had tumour-associated clones >0.5%.

Data came from immunoSEQ multiplex PCR; TCRdb stores just in-frame clones and leaves some out. Found here are a few thousand clones, almost 75% of them singletons; the top ten hold around 14%. The length of the CDR3 is 14 residues. V was trimmed by 4 bases and J by 1 base, leaving 7 bases between them. The germline V gene has CDR1 SGHDN and CDR2 FVKESK. Normal lung sampling was at least 3 cm from the tumour, as distant as possible. Concerning this clone itself: What it recognizes is unknown.

V usage is TRBV14 and J usage is TRBJ2-2; TRBD2 might be the D (5 bases). The receptor's source is a human donor with non-small cell lung cancer. Material for sequencing was non-adjacent lung tissue. The CDR3 is CASSPGLNTGELFF. In DNA form, the CDR3 reads TGTGCCAGCAGCCCAGGACTGAACACCGGGGAGCTGTTTTTT. Using reference TRBV14 and TRBJ2-2 for the parts outside the CDR3, the full variable domain is EAGVTQFPSHSVIEKGQTVTLRCDPISGHDNLYWYRRVMGKEIKFLLHFVKESKQDESGMPNNRFLAERTGGTYSTLKVQPAELEDSGVYFCASSPGLNTGELFFGEGSRLTVL.